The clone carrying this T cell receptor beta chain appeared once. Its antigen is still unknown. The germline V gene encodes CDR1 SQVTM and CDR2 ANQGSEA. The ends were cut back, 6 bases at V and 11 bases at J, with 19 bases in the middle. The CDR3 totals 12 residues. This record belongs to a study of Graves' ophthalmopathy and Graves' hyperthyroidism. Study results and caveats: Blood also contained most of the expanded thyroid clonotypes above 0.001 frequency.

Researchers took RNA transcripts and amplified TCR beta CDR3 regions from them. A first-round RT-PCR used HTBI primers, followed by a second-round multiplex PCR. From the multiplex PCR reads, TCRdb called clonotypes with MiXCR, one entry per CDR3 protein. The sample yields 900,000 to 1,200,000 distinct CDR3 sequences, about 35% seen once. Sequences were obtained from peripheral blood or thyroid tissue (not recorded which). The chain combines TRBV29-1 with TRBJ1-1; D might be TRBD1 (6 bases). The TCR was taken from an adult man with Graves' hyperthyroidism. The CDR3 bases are TGCAGCGTCGGGGGCCGGGGGCAAAGGGCTTTCTTT. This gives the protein CSVGGRGQRAFF.